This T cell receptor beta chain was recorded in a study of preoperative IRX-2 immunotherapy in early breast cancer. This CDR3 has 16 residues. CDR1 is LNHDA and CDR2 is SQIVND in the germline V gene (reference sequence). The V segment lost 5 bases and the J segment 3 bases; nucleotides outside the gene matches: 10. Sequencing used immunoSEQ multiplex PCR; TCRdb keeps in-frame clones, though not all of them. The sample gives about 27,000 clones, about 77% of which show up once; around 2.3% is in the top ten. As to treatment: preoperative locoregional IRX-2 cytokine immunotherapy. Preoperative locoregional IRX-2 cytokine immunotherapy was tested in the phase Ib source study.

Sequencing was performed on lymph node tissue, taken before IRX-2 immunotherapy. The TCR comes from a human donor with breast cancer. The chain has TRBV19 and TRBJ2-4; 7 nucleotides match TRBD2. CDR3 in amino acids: CASSASGEGGKNIQYF. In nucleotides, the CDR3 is TGTGCCAGTAGTGCCAGCGGGGAAGGTGGCAAAAACATTCAGTACTTC.